These T cell receptor beta chains were read from a single sample in a study of T-cell memory formation after mild COVID-19. TCRdb re-called the 5' RACE reads with MiXCR, one entry per CDR3 protein. The sample has roughly 180,000 distinct CDR3 sequences, roughly 12% seen once. The sequencing input was PBMCs or a T cell subset sorted from them (not recorded which). The receptors originated from a man between 18 and 35 years old who had mild COVID-19 (a few samples of this study predate the infection). Cell type and time point are not known. The CDR3 runs from the conserved cysteine through the conserved F or W. The D gene is left open where the match is weak. The size field is filled for only some rows; it gives once, few, many or a size class.

CDR3aa,CDR3nt,v_gene,j_gene,d_gene,abundance
CASSSLGQPQHF,TGTGCCAGCAGCTCTTTAGGGCAGCCCCAGCATTTT,TRBV7-2,TRBJ1-5,.,few
CASSAIGGPTDTQYF,TGTGCCAGCAGCGCAATCGGGGGCCCCACAGATACGCAGTATTTT,TRBV7-3,TRBJ2-3,.,.
CSATGSSGSYNEQFF,TGCAGTGCTACCGGATCTAGCGGGAGCTACAATGAGCAGTTCTTC,TRBV20-1,TRBJ2-1,TRBD2,few
CAISEAQKGESYEQYF,TGTGCCATCAGTGAAGCACAGAAGGGCGAATCCTACGAGCAGTACTTC,TRBV10-3,TRBJ2-7,.,many
CASSSQSYNSPLHF,TGTGCCAGCAGCTCGCAAAGTTATAATTCACCCCTCCACTTT,TRBV7-8,TRBJ1-6,.,few
CASTGQLTDTQYF,TGTGCCAGCACCGGACAGCTCACAGATACGCAGTATTTT,TRBV7-6,TRBJ2-3,.,few
CSASRRGDTDTQYF,TGCAGTGCGTCTAGACGGGGGGACACAGATACGCAGTATTTT,TRBV20-1,TRBJ2-3,TRBD2,.
CASSPRGGGGYQETQYF,TGTGCCAGCAGCCCCCGGGGAGGCGGGGGGTACCAAGAGACCCAGTACTTC,TRBV7-2,TRBJ2-5,TRBD2,medium-sized
CASSARGTGPEAFF,TGTGCCAGCAGCGCGAGAGGGACAGGCCCTGAAGCTTTCTTT,TRBV7-9,TRBJ1-1,TRBD1,.
CAWSVRRQGGVSLHF,TGTGCCTGGAGTGTACGGCGACAGGGTGGGGTCTCCCTCCACTTT,TRBV30,TRBJ1-6,TRBD1,.
CASSLAIAGGRSNEQFF,TGCGCCAGCAGCTTGGCCATAGCGGGGGGGAGAAGTAATGAGCAGTTCTTC,TRBV5-1,TRBJ2-1,TRBD2,many
CASRPQGWGTEAFF,TGTGCCAGCAGGCCACAGGGCTGGGGCACTGAAGCTTTCTTT,TRBV6-2/TRBV6-3,TRBJ1-1,.,.
CASSSGQNNEKLFF,TGTGCCAGCAGCTCGGGACAAAATAATGAAAAACTGTTTTTT,TRBV5-4,TRBJ1-4,.,many
CASSLAGGTGTDTQYF,TGTGCCAGCAGTTTAGCGGGGGGTACCGGCACAGATACGCAGTATTTT,TRBV5-5,TRBJ2-3,TRBD2,.
CASSLEKGRTTPLHF,TGCGCCAGCAGCTTGGAAAAGGGGAGAACGACACCCCTCCACTTT,TRBV5-1,TRBJ1-6,.,.
CASRGPGQATYEQYF,TGCGCCAGCAGAGGACCGGGACAGGCCACCTACGAGCAGTACTTC,TRBV5-1,TRBJ2-7,TRBD1,.
CASSPWDSGANVLTF,TGTGCCAGCAGCCCCTGGGACTCTGGGGCCAACGTCCTGACTTTC,TRBV7-2,TRBJ2-6,.,.
CASSRTGVRGGNQPQHF,TGCGCCAGCAGCCGGACGGGGGTTAGAGGGGGCAATCAGCCCCAGCATTTT,TRBV4-1,TRBJ1-5,.,.
CACGPIWDEQYF,TGTGCCTGTGGGCCGATCTGGGACGAGCAGTACTTC,TRBV30,TRBJ2-7,.,.
CASSRGQTNQPQHF,TGTGCCAGCAGCCGCGGACAGACGAATCAGCCCCAGCATTTT,TRBV7-9,TRBJ1-5,.,few
CSARVSGGPGSYNEQFF,TGCAGTGCTAGAGTTAGCGGGGGGCCGGGCTCCTACAATGAGCAGTTCTTC,TRBV20-1,TRBJ2-1,TRBD2,.
CASSPGGGIETQYF,TGTGCCAGCAGTCCGGGGGGAGGAATAGAGACCCAGTACTTC,TRBV12-3/TRBV12-4,TRBJ2-5,TRBD2,.
CASMLGSYTF,TGTGCCAGCATGTTGGGAAGCTACACCTTC,TRBV12-3/TRBV12-4,TRBJ1-2,.,.
CASSLGGMGETQYF,TGTGCCAGCAGTTTGGGGGGGATGGGCGAGACCCAGTACTTC,TRBV12-3/TRBV12-4,TRBJ2-5,TRBD2,many
CASSLAGVQETQYF,TGCGCCAGCAGCTTGGCGGGGGTCCAAGAGACCCAGTACTTC,TRBV5-1,TRBJ2-5,.,many
CASTPDRANNEQFF,TGCGCCAGCACCCCTGACAGAGCAAACAATGAGCAGTTCTTC,TRBV4-3,TRBJ2-1,.,many
CASSFIANTEAFF,TGTGCCAGCAGCTTCATCGCGAACACTGAAGCTTTCTTT,TRBV7-2,TRBJ1-1,.,few
CASSQAPQGVGTGELFF,TGCGCCAGCAGCCAAGCCCCACAGGGGGTTGGCACCGGGGAGCTGTTTTTT,TRBV4-1,TRBJ2-2,TRBD1,few
CASSGRGAGTEAFF,TGTGCCAGCAGCGGCAGGGGCGCGGGCACTGAAGCTTTCTTT,TRBV9,TRBJ1-1,.,few
CASNREGGETQYF,TGTGCCAGCAACCGAGAGGGCGGAGAGACCCAGTACTTC,TRBV2,TRBJ2-5,.,few
CASSLNPGPAESYEQYF,TGTGCCAGCAGTCTAAACCCCGGGCCGGCAGAATCCTACGAGCAGTACTTC,TRBV6-5,TRBJ2-7,.,.
CSAPGHGIQETQYF,TGCAGTGCTCCGGGACATGGAATACAAGAGACCCAGTACTTC,TRBV20-1,TRBJ2-5,.,many
CASSYAGISSYEQYF,TGTGCCAGCAGTTATGCGGGGATCAGCTCCTACGAGCAGTACTTC,TRBV6-2/TRBV6-3,TRBJ2-7,.,.
CASNVAGDYEQYF,TGTGCCAGCAACGTAGCGGGGGACTACGAGCAGTACTTC,TRBV2,TRBJ2-7,TRBD2,few
CASSQELVHVVPQPQHF,TGCGCCAGCAGCCAAGAATTGGTACACGTAGTCCCTCAGCCCCAGCATTTT,TRBV4-3,TRBJ1-5,.,.
CSARETGRNTGELFF,TGCAGTGCTAGGGAGACAGGGAGGAACACCGGGGAGCTGTTTTTT,TRBV20-1,TRBJ2-2,TRBD1,.
CASSLLRGVHQETQYF,TGTGCCAGCAGCTTACTTCGGGGGGTACACCAAGAGACCCAGTACTTC,TRBV7-9,TRBJ2-5,TRBD2,few
CASTPGSSYEQYF,TGTGCCAGCACCCCCGGTTCTTCCTACGAGCAGTACTTC,TRBV7-2,TRBJ2-7,.,many
CASSPRTRPNEKLFF,TGTGCCAGCAGTCCTAGGACCCGACCCAACGAAAAACTGTTTTTT,TRBV27,TRBJ1-4,.,few
CSARDYGPRGSNEKLFF,TGCAGTGCTAGAGATTACGGGCCACGTGGAAGCAATGAAAAACTGTTTTTT,TRBV20-1,TRBJ1-4,.,few
CASSAGQGPTYEQYF,TGCGCCAGCAGCGCGGGACAGGGCCCCACCTACGAGCAGTACTTC,TRBV4-1,TRBJ2-7,TRBD1,.
CASSHALSGNYGYTF,TGCGCCAGCAGCCACGCACTGTCCGGGAACTATGGCTACACCTTC,TRBV4-1,TRBJ1-2,.,.
CASSPLSVLYGYTF,TGTGCCAGCAGCCCACTGTCGGTTCTCTATGGCTACACCTTC,TRBV7-2,TRBJ1-2,.,.
CSARIRTSYGYTF,TGCAGTGCTAGAATCCGGACTTCCTATGGCTACACCTTC,TRBV20-1,TRBJ1-2,.,many
CATSALGTSQDTQYF,TGTGCCACCAGTGCCCTAGGGACGAGTCAGGATACGCAGTATTTT,TRBV24-1,TRBJ2-3,.,.
CASSPALMGRRETQYF,TGTGCCAGCAGCCCGGCCTTAATGGGCAGGAGGGAGACCCAGTACTTC,TRBV11-2,TRBJ2-5,.,.
CASRQGVLFEQFF,TGTGCCAGCAGGCAGGGGGTCCTCTTTGAGCAGTTCTTC,TRBV2,TRBJ2-1,TRBD1,.
CASSATLGEQFF,TGTGCCAGCAGCGCCACCCTGGGCGAGCAGTTCTTC,TRBV7-3,TRBJ2-1,.,few
CASSSRLAGGPETQYF,TGTGCCAGCAGCTCAAGACTAGCGGGGGGGCCAGAGACCCAGTACTTC,TRBV11-2,TRBJ2-5,TRBD2,few
CASSPKGTYGYTF,TGTGCCAGCAGCCCGAAGGGGACCTATGGCTACACCTTC,TRBV11-2,TRBJ1-2,.,few
CASRNLGEAIYF,TGCGCCAGCAGGAACCTGGGAGAGGCCATATATTTT,TRBV5-1,TRBJ1-3,.,.
CASSATGGAGTEAFF,TGTGCCAGCAGCGCAACAGGGGGCGCCGGGACTGAAGCTTTCTTT,TRBV9,TRBJ1-1,TRBD1,few
CASSPHSEVTEAFF,TGTGCCAGCAGCCCCCACTCTGAGGTGACTGAAGCTTTCTTT,TRBV7-9,TRBJ1-1,.,.
CSARGGTGRRTEAFF,TGCAGTGCTAGAGGGGGGACAGGGCGGAGAACTGAAGCTTTCTTT,TRBV20-1,TRBJ1-1,TRBD1,few
CASSFKGKWVYNEQFF,TGTGCCAGCAGTTTTAAGGGGAAGTGGGTGTACAATGAGCAGTTCTTC,TRBV12-3/TRBV12-4,TRBJ2-1,.,.